This TCR beta chain emerged from a study of cytomegalovirus exposure and HLA in healthy donors. The study's findings and limits: In a later analysis, a missense DCLRE1C variant was linked to TCR beta V- and J-gene trimming. In a later analysis, at a false discovery rate of 0.05, 15,000 to 20,000 TCR beta sequences were associated with HLA alleles. The classifier was said to identify cytomegalovirus status with high specificity and sensitivity. CMV serostatus was the sole immune exposure data available.

PCR amplification relied on 60 Vbeta primers (plus 13 Jbeta primers). Using immunoSEQ multiplex PCR, the repertoire was profiled, and TCRdb retains in-frame clones only, with some absent. The repertoire consists of about 82,000 clones, with around 77% occurring once and the leading ten covering 3% to 3.5%. About this clone itself: Its specificity is not known.

This CDR3 has 14 amino acids. Trimming removed 6 bases at V and 2 bases at J, with 11 bases between. Germline V gene sequence: CDR1 SEHNR, CDR2 FQNEAQ (reference sequence). V gene TRBV7-9 combines with J gene TRBJ2-1, with a weak D call TRBD1 (6 bases). The clonotype comes from a man in his fifties in good health and CMV-seronegative. Input material: PBMCs. This chain's CDR3 is CASSGGPTYNEQFF. CDR3 nucleotides: TGTGCCAGCAGTGGGGGCCCGACCTACAATGAGCAGTTCTTC.